This passage covers 20 T cell receptor beta chains from one sample sequenced in a study of cytomegalovirus exposure and HLA in healthy donors. PCR used 60 Vbeta primers and 13 Jbeta primers. Some clones are missing from TCRdb's copy, which holds only in-frame ones; the method was immunoSEQ multiplex PCR. Of approximately 140,000 clones listed, just under 85% were seen once; the top ten hold around 2%. What was sequenced was PBMCs. The receptors here all came from a woman aged 40-49 years in good health and CMV-seronegative.

Only one count was recorded for this clone. The chain carries TRBV4-3 and TRBJ2-1; D perhaps matches TRBD2 (5 bases). V lost 0 bases to trimming and J lost 5 bases, with 11 bases between them. Germline assignment: CDR1 LGHNA and CDR2 YSLEER. The CDR3 consists of 15 residues. CDR3 residues: CASSQDMDWNNEQFF. DNA of the CDR3: TGCGCCAGCAGCCAAGATATGGACTGGAACAATGAGCAGTTCTTC.

This clone came up a few times. The chain employs TRBV14 and TRBJ1-1; perhaps TRBD1 as D (6 bases). With 0 bases removed from V and 11 bases from J, the gap between germline ends came to 13 bases. Germline CDR1 SGHDN, CDR2 FVKESK. The CDR3 has 13 amino acids. The CDR3 DNA reads as TGTGCCAGCAGCCAAGATCGAACAGGGAAGGCTTTCTTT. This gives the protein CASSQDRTGKAFF.

The chain uses TRBV2 and TRBJ2-5; a possible D gene is TRBD2 (5 bases). The germline V gene has CDR1 SNHLY and CDR2 FYNNEI. With 8 bases removed from V and 3 bases from J, the gap between germline ends came to 16 bases. The CDR3 consists of 14 residues. CDR3 bases: TGTGCCAGCGCTCGTCAGCGGCGGGAAGAGACCCAGTACTTC. It encodes CASARQRREETQYF.

The genes are TRBV5-1 and TRBJ2-5; 7 bases fit TRBD1. Losses at the gene ends were 4 bases for V and 2 bases for J; bases not matched to a gene: 5. Germline assignment: CDR1 SGHRS and CDR2 YFSETQ. The CDR3 contains 14 residues. In DNA form, the CDR3 reads TGCGCCAGCAGCCAGAAGACAGGGCAAGAGACCCAGTACTTC. It is translated as CASSQKTGQETQYF.

The rearrangement uses TRBV5-1 and TRBJ2-1, with 11 bases lining up with TRBD1. Germline-derived CDR1 and CDR2 are SGHRS and YFSETQ. CDR3 size: 15 residues. V lost 2 bases to trimming and J lost 7 bases; unmatched junction nucleotides: 5. CDR3 sequence reads: CASSFRDRGRNEQFF. DNA for the CDR3: TGCGCCAGCAGCTTCCGGGACAGGGGGAGAAATGAGCAGTTCTTC.

The genes are TRBV13 and TRBJ2-3, with 9 positions matching TRBD1. V was pared by 4 bases and J by 3 bases, with 5 bases of the junction left unmatched. CDR3 length: 15 residues. Germline values: CDR1 PRHDT, CDR2 FYEKMQ (reference sequence). The CDR3 sequence: CASSSGTGSTDTQYF. The CDR3 DNA reads as TGTGCCAGCAGCTCCGGGACAGGGTCGACAGATACGCAGTATTTT.

The rearrangement joins TRBV2 to TRBJ2-2; maybe TRBD2 (5 bases). The CDR3 contains 15 residues. Germline CDR1 is SNHLY and CDR2 is FYNNEI. With 3 bases removed from V and 3 bases from J, the gap between germline ends came to 11 bases. CDR3 loop: CASSEDLRDTGELFF. The CDR3 DNA reads as TGTGCCAGCAGTGAGGACTTGCGGGACACCGGGGAGCTGTTTTTT.

The rearrangement uses TRBV28 and TRBJ1-2; no clear D gene. The CDR3 contains 11 residues. Trimming cost V 7 bases and J 5 bases, with 8 bases left between them. From germline, CDR1 is MDHEN and CDR2 SYDVKM. Written as DNA, the CDR3 is TGTGCCAGCAATGCGATGTATGGCTACACCTTC. Translating gives CASNAMYGYTF.

CDR3 residues: CASSLFRLAGGNEQYF. The CDR3 DNA reads as TGTGCCAGCAGTTTATTCAGGCTAGCGGGAGGGAACGAGCAGTACTTC. The rearrangement joins TRBV28 to TRBJ2-7; TRBD2 matches 12 bases. The ends lost 1 base at V and 5 bases at J; junction bases unmatched: 6. CDR3 length: 16 residues. Per the germline V gene, CDR1 is MDHEN and CDR2 is SYDVKM.

CDR3 region: CASSYTVEGTSGFYNEQFF. CDR3 coding DNA: TGTGCCAGCAGCTACACGGTGGAGGGGACTAGCGGGTTTTACAATGAGCAGTTCTTC. The chain links TRBV9 to TRBJ2-1; 12 bases match TRBD2. CDR3 length equals 19 residues. From germline, CDR1 is SGDLS and CDR2 YYNGEE. Unmatched junction bases numbered 15, after V lost 4 bases and J lost 4 bases.

This clone was counted between two and nine times. The chain has TRBV6-1 and TRBJ2-7; D may be TRBD1 (6 bases). This CDR3 has 14 residues. Germline V gene data show CDR1 as MNHNS and CDR2 as SASEGT. V lost 5 bases, J lost 2 bases, and 13 bases lay in between. CDR3 nucleotide sequence: TGTGCCAGCAGTACAGGGTTGTGGGCCTACGAGCAGTACTTC. Protein product: CASSTGLWAYEQYF.

This rearrangement joins TRBV7-6 to TRBJ2-5, with TRBD2 matching over 9 bases. V was pared by 1 base and J by 5 bases, with 8 bases of the junction left unmatched. This CDR3 has 16 residues. Per germline, CDR1 SGHVS and CDR2 FNYEAQ. CDR3 in DNA: TGTGCCAGCAGCTTAGTGTCAGCGGGAGGACTGGAGACCCAGTACTTC. It specifies CASSLVSAGGLETQYF.

V usage is TRBV7-9 and J usage is TRBJ2-1; D remains unclear. The CDR3 runs 12 residues. With 3 bases removed from V and 13 bases from J, the gap between germline ends came to 13 bases. Per germline, CDR1 SEHNR and CDR2 FQNEAQ (reference sequence). CDR3 amino acids: CASSFSDHRQFF. CDR3 in DNA: TGTGCCAGCAGCTTCAGCGACCACCGCCAGTTCTTC.

This sequence joins TRBV20-1 and TRBJ2-7; 9 bases line up with TRBD1. The germline V gene encodes CDR1 DFQATT and CDR2 SNEGSKA (reference sequence). This CDR3 contains 11 residues. The CDR3 DNA follows: TGCGGCCCGGGACAGGGTACCGAGCAGTACTTC. It specifies CGPGQGTEQYF.

The rearrangement links TRBV5-8 to TRBJ1-2, with D perhaps TRBD1 (6 bases). The CDR3 has 15 amino acids. Germline CDR1 and CDR2: SGHTS and YDEGEE. The V end was cut by 5 bases, the J end by 4 bases, with 18 bases between. The CDR3 coding sequence is TGTGCCAGCAGAGAACAGGGATTAAAATCCTATGGCTACACCTTC. Protein product: CASREQGLKSYGYTF.

This clone was recorded only once. The chain recombines TRBV2 with TRBJ1-5; the D gene is possibly TRBD1 (6 bases). This CDR3 region has 14 residues. In germline, CDR1 is SNHLY, CDR2 FYNNEI. V shed 5 bases and J shed 2 bases, with 10 bases lying between them. The CDR3 region is CASSRTAGNQPQHF. CDR3 nucleotide sequence: TGTGCCAGCAGTCGGACAGCGGGCAATCAGCCCCAGCATTTT. Variable domain in full (rest from reference TRBV2 and TRBJ1-5): EPEVTQTPSHQVTQMGQEVILRCVPISNHLYFYWYRQILGQKVEFLVSFYNNEISEKSEIFDDQFSVERPDGSNFTLKIRSTKLEDSAMYFCASSRTAGNQPQHFGDGTRLSIL.

This chain links TRBV28 with TRBJ2-1; 9 nucleotides align to TRBD2. The germline V gene has CDR1 MDHEN and CDR2 SYDVKM. Unmatched junction bases numbered 5, after V lost 0 bases and J lost 5 bases. There are 16 residues in the CDR3. In nucleotides, the CDR3 is TGTGCCAGCAGTTTATGGGAGCGGGAGGTTAACAATGAGCAGTTCTTC. It specifies CASSLWEREVNNEQFF. Using reference TRBV28 and TRBJ2-1 for the parts outside the CDR3, the full variable domain is DVKVTQSSRYLVKRTGEKVFLECVQDMDHENMFWYRQDPGLGLRLIYFSYDVKMKEKGDIPEGYSVSREKKERFSLILESASTNQTSMYLCASSLWEREVNNEQFFGPGTRLTVL.

CDR3 bases: TGTGCCAGCAGCTTAGCGAACAGGGGGAACACTGAAGCTTTCTTT. Translating it yields CASSLANRGNTEAFF. J is TRBJ1-1 and V is TRBV7-3; 7 nucleotides match TRBD1. From germline, CDR1 is SGHTA and CDR2 FQGTGA. The CDR3 contains 15 residues. Trimming at V came to 2 bases and at J to 1 base, leaving 4 bases not matched to a gene.

This clone was seen only a few times. Compared with germline, one end of the junction differs, possibly owing to a read error. The V gene is TRBV11-2, the J gene TRBJ1-6; D is perhaps TRBD1 (5 bases). The length of the CDR3 is 15 residues. The germline gives CDR1 SGHAT, CDR2 FQNNGV. CDR3 residues: CASSSLRVYSSPLHF. CDR3 DNA sequence: TGTGCCAGCAGCTCACTCAGGGTGTATAGTTCACCCCTCCACTTT. The full variable domain, with the rest looked up from reference TRBV11-2 and TRBJ1-6, is EAGVAQSPRYKIIEKRQSVAFWCNPISGHATLYWYQQILGQGPKLLIQFQNNGVVDDSQLPKDRFSAERLKGVDSTLKIQPAKLEDSAVYLCASSSLRVYSSPLHFGNGTRLTVT.

The chain recombines TRBV7-8 with TRBJ2-2; D gene unclear. Germline V lookup: CDR1 SGHVS, CDR2 FQNEAQ. The CDR3 contains 15 residues. V was cut by 5 bases and J by 0 bases, with 10 bases left in between. The chain's CDR3 is CASSPLLSNTGELFF. The CDR3 DNA follows: TGTGCCAGCAGCCCTCTCCTTTCGAACACCGGGGAGCTGTTTTTT.